A single sample gave rise to the 3 T cell receptor beta chains below, sequenced in a study of identical twins. TCRdb analysed the 5' RACE reads with MiXCR anew, one entry per CDR3 protein. The sample holds some 630,000 distinct CDR3 sequences; 7.1% are singletons and the top ten take 1.5% to 2%. The same specimen was also included in a second study, on yellow fever vaccine responses in identical twins.

The material sequenced was PBMCs. The source is a woman aged 18 to 35 in good health.

Turning to this clonotype: A much larger clone lies a single base off, so this may be a read error. The rearrangement uses TRBV10-3 and TRBJ2-3; 8 nucleotides agree with TRBD2. Germline CDR1 ENHRY, CDR2 SYGVKD. V lost 3 bases to trimming and J lost 5 bases; unmatched junction nucleotides: 10. The CDR3 is 16 residues long. The CDR3 coding sequence is TGTGCCATCAGTGATTCCCGGGGGGGCCGGATAGATACGCAGTATTTT. This encodes CAISDSRGGRIDTQYF.

This clonotype was seen only a few times. This sequence joins TRBV11-2 and TRBJ2-1, with D unclear. CDR3 length: 16 residues. CDR1 is SGHAT, CDR2 FQNNGV, per germline. V lost 1 base, J lost 0 bases, and 10 bases lay in between. CDR3 amino acids: CASSLVQVGSYNEQFF. The CDR3 DNA sequence: TGTGCCAGCAGCTTAGTGCAGGTCGGCTCCTACAATGAGCAGTTCTTC.

CDR3 DNA sequence: TGTGCCACCAGTGGGACAGCCGGGACCGCCAACACCGGGGAGCTGTTTTTT. Translating it yields CATSGTAGTANTGELFF. This chain uses TRBV24-1 with TRBJ2-2, with a tentative D call TRBD1 (6 bases). The V end was cut by 5 bases, the J end by 2 bases, with 17 bases between. This CDR3 is built from 17 residues. Looked up from germline, CDR1 is KGHDR and CDR2 is SFDVKD.